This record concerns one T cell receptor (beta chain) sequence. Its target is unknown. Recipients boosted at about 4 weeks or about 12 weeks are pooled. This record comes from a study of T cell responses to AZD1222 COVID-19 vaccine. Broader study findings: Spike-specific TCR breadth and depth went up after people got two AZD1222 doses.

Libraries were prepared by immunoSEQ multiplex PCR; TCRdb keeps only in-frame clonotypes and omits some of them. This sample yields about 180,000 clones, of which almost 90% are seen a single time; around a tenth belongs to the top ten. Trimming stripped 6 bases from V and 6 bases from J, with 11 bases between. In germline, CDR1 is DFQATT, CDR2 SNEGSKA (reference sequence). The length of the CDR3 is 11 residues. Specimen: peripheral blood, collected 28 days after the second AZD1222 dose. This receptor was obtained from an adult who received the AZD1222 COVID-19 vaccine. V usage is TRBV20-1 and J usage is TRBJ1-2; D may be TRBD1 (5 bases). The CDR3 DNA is TGCAGTGCGCCGGGGCCTAATGGCTACACCTTC. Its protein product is CSAPGPNGYTF.